The next 21 T cell receptor beta chains were all read from a single sample in a study of blood T cell repertoires in COVID-19. The assay was immunoSEQ multiplex PCR, and TCRdb's table has in-frame clones only and misses some. The top ten hold approximately 2.5% of the sample, which has 150,000 to 200,000 clones, more than 65% seen once. The source material was peripheral blood. Receptor source: a human donor with acute or convalescent COVID-19. The donor label of this sample is uncertain.

The chain joins TRBV2 to TRBJ2-2; the D gene is possibly TRBD2 (5 bases). Germline V CDR1 and CDR2: SNHLY, FYNNEI. Trimming left V 8 bases short and J 1 base short, with 8 bases between. The CDR3 loop spans 13 amino acids. CDR3 coding DNA: TGTGCCAGCGCCCGGGAGAACACCGGGGAGCTGTTTTTT. Translating it yields CASARENTGELFF.

This chain uses TRBV10-2 with TRBJ1-4; weak D call: TRBD1 (5 bases). V was clipped by 3 bases and J by 6 bases, with 14 bases between them. Germline V gives CDR1 WSHSY, CDR2 SAAADI. CDR3 length: 15 residues. The CDR3 sequence is CASSDLAGPDEKLFF. CDR3 bases: TGCGCCAGCAGTGACCTGGCAGGGCCTGATGAAAAACTGTTTTTT.

Concerning this clone itself: The CDR3 carries no conserved terminal phenylalanine or tryptophan, so it likely arises from a read error. No DNA is shown, since the ends of the CDR3 on it are uncertain; the CDR3 is the one TCRdb lists. The V gene is TRBV10-3, the J gene TRBJ1-1; the DNA was not used to check the table's D call, TRBD1. Inclusive of both ends, the CDR3 amounts to 12 amino acids. Germline lookup yields CDR1 ENHRY and CDR2 SYGVKD. Here the CDR3 reads CAISETPGLPLL.

Here the CDR3 DNA reads TGTGCCAGCAGTTCCACTTTCCGGGACAGCCAAGAGACCCAGTACTTC. This gives the protein CASSSTFRDSQETQYF. This sequence joins TRBV3-1 (or the pseudogene TRBV3-2) and TRBJ2-5, with 7 bases lining up with TRBD1. The J segment lost 1 base and the V segment lost 6 bases, leaving 11 bases of the junction unmatched. The CDR3 totals 16 residues. Germline V gene sequence: CDR1 LGHDT, CDR2 YNNKEL (reference sequence).

The gene calls are TRBV30 and TRBJ1-5; no clear D gene. The CDR3 has 10 residues. CDR1 and CDR2 from the germline V gene are GTSNPN and SVGIG (reference sequence). CDR3 protein: CAGRSQPQHF. The CDR3 DNA is TGTGCTGGGAGGAGCCAGCCCCAGCATTTT.

CDR3 sequence (DNA): TGTGCCAGCAGCTTGGGACAGGGGGCTCAAGAGCAGTACTTC. Translated: CASSLGQGAQEQYF. The chain is built from TRBV28 and TRBJ2-7, with 12 bases that match TRBD1. The CDR3 loop spans 14 amino acids. CDR1 MDHEN and CDR2 SYDVKM come from the germline V gene. With 6 bases clipped from V and 7 bases from J, the junction kept 7 bases outside the gene matches.

The chain employs TRBV2 and TRBJ1-2; no firm D call. The germline V gene has CDR1 SNHLY and CDR2 FYNNEI. Trimming shortened V by 1 base and J by 4 bases, and 13 bases separated the two germline ends. The CDR3 runs 15 residues. CDR3 loop: CASSEEAGGIYGYTF. The CDR3 region has the DNA TGTGCCAGCAGTGAAGAAGCAGGAGGGATCTATGGCTACACCTTC.

This clone was counted a single time. The V call is TRBV5-1, the J call TRBJ2-7; D call uncertain. The CDR3 spans 13 residues. Germline CDR1 reads SGHRS; CDR2 reads YFSETQ. Trimming left V 1 base short and J 4 bases short, with 9 bases between. Written as DNA, the CDR3 is TGCGCCAGCAGCTTGTACAGTGAGTACGAGCAGTACTTC. The encoded protein is CASSLYSEYEQYF.

This chain connects TRBV9 to TRBJ2-2; possibly TRBD1 for D (6 bases). This CDR3 contains 16 residues. Germline V lookup: CDR1 SGDLS, CDR2 YYNGEE. V lost 3 bases, J lost 5 bases, and 17 bases lay in between. The DNA of the CDR3 is TGTGCCAGCAGCGCCTCCCTGGTAGGGGGTACCGGGGAGCTGTTTTTT. Protein product: CASSASLVGGTGELFF.

For this clone: This same CDR3 is encoded by further DNA sequences in the sample. The CDR3 protein is CASSELVNTEAFF. DNA of the CDR3: TGTGCCAGCAGTGAACTAGTGAACACTGAAGCTTTCTTT. This sequence joins TRBV6-1 and TRBJ1-1; D is unclear. Trimming left V 2 bases short and J 0 bases short, with 4 bases between. CDR1 and CDR2 from the germline V gene are MNHNS and SASEGT. This CDR3 spans 13 amino acids.

The chain joins TRBV28 to TRBJ2-2; D is perhaps TRBD2 (6 bases). CDR3 length equals 15 residues. The germline V gene encodes CDR1 MDHEN and CDR2 SYDVKM. The V end lost 6 bases, the J end lost 4 bases, and 15 bases lay between the germline ends. CDR3 DNA sequence: TGTGCCAGCAGGCTCCCGACTAGGGGCACCGGGGAGCTGTTTTTT. This gives the protein CASRLPTRGTGELFF.

V usage is TRBV5-1 and J usage is TRBJ2-5, with TRBD1 identical over 9 bases. The CDR3 runs 16 residues. V dropped 7 bases and J dropped 4; count of bases not matched to a gene: 14. Germline loops: CDR1 SGHRS, CDR2 YFSETQ. The CDR3 reads CASAESTGGLVETQYF. CDR3 nucleotides: TGCGCCAGCGCAGAATCAACAGGGGGCTTAGTAGAGACCCAGTACTTC. Filled out from reference TRBV5-1 and TRBJ2-5, the complete variable domain reads KAGVTQTPRYLIKTRGQQVTLSCSPISGHRSVSWYQQTPGQGLQFLFEYFSETQRNKGNFPGRFSGRQFSNSRSEMNVSTLELGDSALYLCASAESTGGLVETQYFGPGTRLLVL.

CDR3 residues: CSAEEGGGTEAFF. The DNA of the CDR3 is TGCAGCGCCGAGGAGGGAGGCGGCACTGAAGCTTTCTTT. J is TRBJ1-1 and V is TRBV29-1; no clear D. Per germline, CDR1 SQVTM and CDR2 ANQGSEA. There are 13 residues in the CDR3. V was pared by 7 bases and J by 4 bases, with 16 bases between.

The chain recombines TRBV27 with TRBJ1-2; D call uncertain. V was cut by 2 bases and J by 0 bases, with 13 bases left in between. This CDR3 is built from 16 residues. Germline-derived CDR1 and CDR2 are MNHEY and SMNVEV (reference sequence). The CDR3 loop reads CASSLRVGLANYGYTF. The CDR3 region has the DNA TGTGCCAGCAGTTTAAGAGTGGGCCTGGCTAACTATGGCTACACCTTC.

This clone was picked up one time. The chain employs TRBV7-2 and TRBJ2-3, with D possibly being TRBD2 (5 bases). The CDR3 has 16 residues. Germline V lookup: CDR1 SGHTA, CDR2 FQGNSA. Trimming left V 5 bases short and J 0 bases short, with 15 bases between. Written as DNA, the CDR3 is TGTGCCAGCAGCAAGAACCCGGGGTCGAGCACAGATACGCAGTATTTT. Translation gives CASSKNPGSSTDTQYF.

CDR3 sequence (DNA): TGTGCCAGCAGCTTAGGTCTCCTTAGCGGGAGGTCAGCAGATACGCAGTATTTT. Translating it yields CASSLGLLSGRSADTQYF. The chain combines TRBV7-6 with TRBJ2-3; 10 bases are shared with TRBD2. After removal of 1 base from V and 4 bases from J, the junction contained 11 bases not matched to a gene. The CDR3 loop spans 18 amino acids. Germline CDR1 reads SGHVS; CDR2 reads FNYEAQ.

This clone was detected once. The CDR3 DNA follows: TGTGCCAGCAGTCAGCGCCAAGAGACCCAGTACTTC. Amino acids: CASSQRQETQYF. This chain connects TRBV6-5 to TRBJ2-5; D is undetermined. This CDR3 has 12 residues. Between the trimmed V and J ends, which lost 5 bases and 1 base, there was a span of 5 bases. Germline V gene data show CDR1 as MNHEY and CDR2 as SVGAGI.

The chain recombines TRBV2 with TRBJ2-3, with 7 bases identical to TRBD1. Germline V gene sequence: CDR1 SNHLY, CDR2 FYNNEI. The CDR3 consists of 15 residues. Germline trimming cut 2 bases from V and 0 bases from J; bases unmatched to any gene: 2. CDR3: CASSENRGSTDTQYF. Here the CDR3 DNA reads TGTGCCAGCAGTGAAAACAGGGGTAGCACAGATACGCAGTATTTT.

This sequence joins TRBV5-1 and TRBJ1-5; 10 bases map to TRBD1. Germline CDR1 is SGHRS and CDR2 is YFSETQ. The junction had 8 bases not matched to a gene; V was cut back by 3 bases and J by 5 bases. This CDR3 comprises 16 residues. The CDR3 coding sequence is TGCGCCAGCAGCTCCCTTCCGACAGGGGGCTATCAGCCCCAGCATTTT. Amino acids: CASSSLPTGGYQPQHF.

The chain carries TRBV9 and TRBJ1-2; a weak D match, TRBD1 (5 bases). Germline CDR1 and CDR2: SGDLS and YYNGEE. V was pared by 0 bases and J by 6 bases, with 12 bases between. The CDR3 loop spans 14 amino acids. The CDR3 DNA is TGTGCCAGCAGCGTAGACCCAGGGTCTGATGGCTACACCTTC. Its translation: CASSVDPGSDGYTF.

J is TRBJ2-7 and V is TRBV4-1; 11 bases map to TRBD2. The CDR3 totals 15 residues. In germline, CDR1 is MGHRA, CDR2 YSYEKL. V trimming: 1 base; J trimming: 4 bases; junction bases outside the gene matches: 3. CDR3 bases: TGCGCCAGCAGCCAAGTTACTAGCGGGAGTTACGAGCAGTACTTC. Its translation: CASSQVTSGSYEQYF.